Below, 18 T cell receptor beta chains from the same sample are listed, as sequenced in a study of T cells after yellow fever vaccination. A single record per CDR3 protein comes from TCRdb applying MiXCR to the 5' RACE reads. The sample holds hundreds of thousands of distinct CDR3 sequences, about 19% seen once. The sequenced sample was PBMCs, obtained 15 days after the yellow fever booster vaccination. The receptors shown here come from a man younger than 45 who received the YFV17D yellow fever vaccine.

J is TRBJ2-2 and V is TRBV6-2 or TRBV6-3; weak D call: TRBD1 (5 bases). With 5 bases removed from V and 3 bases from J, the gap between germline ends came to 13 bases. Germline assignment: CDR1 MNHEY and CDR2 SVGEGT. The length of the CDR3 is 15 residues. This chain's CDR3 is CASSKTVQYTGELFF. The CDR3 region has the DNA TGTGCCAGCAGTAAGACAGTGCAGTACACCGGGGAGCTGTTTTTT.

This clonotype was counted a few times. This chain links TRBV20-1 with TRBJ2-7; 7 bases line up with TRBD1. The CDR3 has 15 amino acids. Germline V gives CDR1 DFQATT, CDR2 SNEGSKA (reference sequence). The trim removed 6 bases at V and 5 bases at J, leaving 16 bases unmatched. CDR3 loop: CSANPSGDRVHEQYF. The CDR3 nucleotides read TGCAGTGCGAACCCGAGCGGAGACAGGGTACACGAGCAGTACTTC.

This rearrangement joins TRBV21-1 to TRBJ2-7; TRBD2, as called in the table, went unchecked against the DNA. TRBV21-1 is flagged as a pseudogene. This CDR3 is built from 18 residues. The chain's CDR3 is CASSKRGLAGGSSYEQYF. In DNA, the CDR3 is TGTGCCAGCAGCAAAAGGGGACTAGCGGGAGGGAGCTCCTACGAGCAGTACTTC.

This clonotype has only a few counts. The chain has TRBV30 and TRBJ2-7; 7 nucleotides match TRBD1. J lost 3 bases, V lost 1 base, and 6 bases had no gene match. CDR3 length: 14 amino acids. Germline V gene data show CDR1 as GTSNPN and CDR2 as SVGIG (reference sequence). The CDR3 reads CAWSAGTVGYEQYF. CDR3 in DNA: TGTGCCTGGAGTGCTGGGACAGTAGGCTACGAGCAGTACTTC.

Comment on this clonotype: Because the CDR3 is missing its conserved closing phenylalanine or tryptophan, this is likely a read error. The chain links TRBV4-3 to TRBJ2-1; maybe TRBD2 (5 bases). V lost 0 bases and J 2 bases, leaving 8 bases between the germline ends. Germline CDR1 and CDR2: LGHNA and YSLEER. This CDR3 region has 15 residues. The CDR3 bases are TGCGCCAGCAGCCAAGAGACCGGGACCTACAATGAGCAGTTCTCC. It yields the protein CASSQETGTYNEQFS.

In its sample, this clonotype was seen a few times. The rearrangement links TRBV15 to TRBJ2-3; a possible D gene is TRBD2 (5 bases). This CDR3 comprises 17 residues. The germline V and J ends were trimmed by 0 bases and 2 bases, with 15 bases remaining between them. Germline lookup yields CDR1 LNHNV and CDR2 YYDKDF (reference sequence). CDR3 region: CATSRDPGLRHTDTQYF. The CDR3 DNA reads TGTGCCACCAGCAGAGATCCCGGACTCCGCCACACAGATACGCAGTATTTT. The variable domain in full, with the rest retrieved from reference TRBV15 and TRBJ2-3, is DAMVIQNPRYQVTQFGKPVTLSCSQTLNHNVMYWYQQKSSQAPKLLFHYYDKDFNNEADTPDNFQSRRPNTSFCFLDIRSPGLGDTAMYLCATSRDPGLRHTDTQYFGPGTRLTVL.

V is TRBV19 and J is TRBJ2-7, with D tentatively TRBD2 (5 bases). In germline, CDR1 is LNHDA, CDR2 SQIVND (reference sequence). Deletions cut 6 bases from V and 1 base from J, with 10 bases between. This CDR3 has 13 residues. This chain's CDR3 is CASRALDSYEQYF. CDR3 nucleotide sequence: TGTGCCAGTAGGGCACTAGATTCCTACGAGCAGTACTTC.

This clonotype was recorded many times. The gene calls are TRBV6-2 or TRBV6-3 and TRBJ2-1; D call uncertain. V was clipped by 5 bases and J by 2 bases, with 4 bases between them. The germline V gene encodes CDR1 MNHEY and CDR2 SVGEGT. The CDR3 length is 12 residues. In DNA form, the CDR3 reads TGTGCCAGCAGTCGAACCTACAATGAGCAGTTCTTC. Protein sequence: CASSRTYNEQFF.

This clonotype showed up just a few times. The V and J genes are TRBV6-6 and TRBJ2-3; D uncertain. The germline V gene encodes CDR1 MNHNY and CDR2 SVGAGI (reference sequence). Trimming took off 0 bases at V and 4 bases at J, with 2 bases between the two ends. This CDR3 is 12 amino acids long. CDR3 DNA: TGTGCCAGCAGTTACTCCTCAGATACGCAGTATTTT. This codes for CASSYSSDTQYF.

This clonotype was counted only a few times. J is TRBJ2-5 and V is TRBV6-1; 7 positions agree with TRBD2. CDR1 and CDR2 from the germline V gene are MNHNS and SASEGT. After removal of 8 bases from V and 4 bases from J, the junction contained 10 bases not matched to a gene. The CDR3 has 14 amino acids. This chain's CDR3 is CASAPSGRVETQYF. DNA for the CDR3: TGTGCCAGCGCCCCCTCGGGGAGGGTAGAGACCCAGTACTTC.

CDR3 DNA: TGTGCCAGCATTGGTAGCGTCCATGAGCAGTTCTTC. This encodes CASIGSVHEQFF. The V gene is TRBV28, the J gene TRBJ2-1; the D gene is possibly TRBD2 (5 bases). Germline V gene data show CDR1 as MDHEN and CDR2 as SYDVKM. There are 12 residues in the CDR3. V was trimmed by 7 bases and J by 8 bases, leaving 12 bases between them.

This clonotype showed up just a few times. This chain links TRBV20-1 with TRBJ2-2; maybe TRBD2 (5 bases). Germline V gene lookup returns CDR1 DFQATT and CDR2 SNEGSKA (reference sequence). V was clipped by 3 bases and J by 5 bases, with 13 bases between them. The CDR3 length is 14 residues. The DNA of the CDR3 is TGCAGTGCTAGGTTCGGGCGGGTGACCGGGGAGCTGTTTTTT. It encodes CSARFGRVTGELFF.

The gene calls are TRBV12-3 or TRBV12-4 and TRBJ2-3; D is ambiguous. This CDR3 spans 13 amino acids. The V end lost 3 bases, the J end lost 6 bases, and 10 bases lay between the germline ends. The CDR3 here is CASSLMERDTQYF. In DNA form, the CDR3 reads TGTGCCAGCAGTTTGATGGAACGGGATACGCAGTATTTT.

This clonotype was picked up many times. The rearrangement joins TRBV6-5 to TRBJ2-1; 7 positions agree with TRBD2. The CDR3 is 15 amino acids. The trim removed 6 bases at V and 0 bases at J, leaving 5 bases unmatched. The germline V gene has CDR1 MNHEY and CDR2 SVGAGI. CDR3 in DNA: TGTGCCAGCAGCTACGGGGGGAGCTCCTACAATGAGCAGTTCTTC. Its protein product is CASSYGGSSYNEQFF.

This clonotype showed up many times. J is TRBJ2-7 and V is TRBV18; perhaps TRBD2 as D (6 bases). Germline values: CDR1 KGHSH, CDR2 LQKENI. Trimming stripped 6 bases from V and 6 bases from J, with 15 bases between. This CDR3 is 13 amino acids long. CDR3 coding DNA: TGTGCCAGCTCTACCGGGAGAGGGGTCGAGCAGTACTTC. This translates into CASSTGRGVEQYF.

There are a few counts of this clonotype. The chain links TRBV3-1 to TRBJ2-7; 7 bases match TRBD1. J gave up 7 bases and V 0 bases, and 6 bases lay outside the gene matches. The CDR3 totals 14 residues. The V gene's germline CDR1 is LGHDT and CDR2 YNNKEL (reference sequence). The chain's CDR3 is CASSQDRQGGEQYF. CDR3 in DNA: TGTGCCAGCAGCCAAGATCGACAGGGCGGGGAGCAGTACTTC.

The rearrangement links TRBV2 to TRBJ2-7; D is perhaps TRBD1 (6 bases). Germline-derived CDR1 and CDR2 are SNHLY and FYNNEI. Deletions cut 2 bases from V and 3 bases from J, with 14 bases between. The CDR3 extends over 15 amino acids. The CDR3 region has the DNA TGTGCCAGCAGTGAAATACAGGGTTTGGGCTACGAGCAGTACTTC. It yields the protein CASSEIQGLGYEQYF.

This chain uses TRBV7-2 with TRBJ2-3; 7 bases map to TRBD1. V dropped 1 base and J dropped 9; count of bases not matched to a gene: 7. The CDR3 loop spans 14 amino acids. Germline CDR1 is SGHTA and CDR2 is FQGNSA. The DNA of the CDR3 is TGTGCCAGCAGCTTAGTGGTACGACAGGGAACGCAGTATTTT. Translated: CASSLVVRQGTQYF.